This TCR beta chain emerged from a study of T cells in lung cancer brain metastases. Study-level findings and limits: Few clones were shared between paired lesions (mean Morisita approximately 0.23); most were lesion-specific. Compared with paired primaries, brain metastases showed fewer unique productive clones (roughly 1,600 versus 4,900).

Each sample used roughly 2–5 ug genomic DNA, matched between paired samples. Clones were read by immunoSEQ multiplex PCR, and TCRdb kept only the in-frame ones, dropping some. The data hold roughly 5,100 clones, with 84% observed a single time. On this clone: Its specificity is not known.

The CDR3 spans 13 residues. Trimming pared 5 bases from V and 5 bases from J, leaving 11 bases between. Looked up from germline, CDR1 is SGHTA and CDR2 is FQGNSA. Resection was for synchronous oligometastatic disease or a late solitary brain metastasis recurrence. The source material was tumor tissue from a brain metastasis. The chain carries TRBV7-2 and TRBJ2-3; D is possibly TRBD1 (6 bases). This clonotype was obtained from a man aged 45 to 65 with non-small cell lung cancer that had spread to the brain. CDR3 loop: CASSVNREDTQYF. For the CDR3, the DNA is TGTGCCAGCAGCGTAAACAGGGAAGATACGCAGTATTTT.